This T cell receptor beta chain came from a study of T-cell reconstitution after alpha-beta-depleted transplantation in children. Points from the study as a whole: After transplant, at about two months, alpha-beta T cells were reportedly derived from several hundred expanded graft clones. The authors attributed T-cell counts and diversity one year after transplant mostly to newly produced T cells. Diversity of TCRbeta at day 60 was high in some patients, arising from surviving recipient T cells and thymic progenitors.

The table lists this clonotype with many counts. Its antigen is undetermined. The CDR3 has 14 residues. Trimming took 3 bases from V and 5 from J; bases not matched to a gene: 3. CDR1 ENHRY and CDR2 SYGVKD come from the germline V gene. A TCRbeta library incorporating unique molecular identifiers was prepared. MiXCR, applied by TCRdb to the PCR reads, yields one record per CDR3 protein. The data contain under 850,000 distinct CDR3 sequences, roughly 14% of them singletons. The input for sequencing was PBMCs, taken before TCRalphabeta/CD19-depleted stem cell transplant. This TCR came from a girl between 2 and 10 years old with congenital amegakaryocytic thrombocytopenia, due to receive a stem cell transplant. The gene calls are TRBV10-3 and TRBJ2-1, with 8 bases identical to TRBD2. CDR3: CAISEAGLDNEQFF. In DNA form, the CDR3 reads TGTGCCATCAGTGAAGCGGGACTAGACAATGAGCAGTTCTTC.